Sequencing of this TCR beta chain was carried out in a study of control samples from healthy donors and cancer patients. The CDR3 totals 11 residues. The junction had 1 base not matched to a gene; V was cut back by 5 bases and J by 6 bases. Germline values: CDR1 MNHEY, CDR2 SVGAGI. The method was immunoSEQ multiplex PCR; TCRdb's version includes in-frame clones alone and lacks a portion of them. The sample holds under 200,000 clones; 94% are singletons and the top ten take approximately 8%. This chain joins TRBV6-5 and TRBJ2-7; 7 bases match TRBD1. This sequence originates from a woman aged 40 to 55 in good health. The sequencing input was blood. CDR3 protein: CASSTGVEQYF. CDR3 coding DNA: TGTGCCAGCAGTACAGGGGTCGAGCAGTACTTC.